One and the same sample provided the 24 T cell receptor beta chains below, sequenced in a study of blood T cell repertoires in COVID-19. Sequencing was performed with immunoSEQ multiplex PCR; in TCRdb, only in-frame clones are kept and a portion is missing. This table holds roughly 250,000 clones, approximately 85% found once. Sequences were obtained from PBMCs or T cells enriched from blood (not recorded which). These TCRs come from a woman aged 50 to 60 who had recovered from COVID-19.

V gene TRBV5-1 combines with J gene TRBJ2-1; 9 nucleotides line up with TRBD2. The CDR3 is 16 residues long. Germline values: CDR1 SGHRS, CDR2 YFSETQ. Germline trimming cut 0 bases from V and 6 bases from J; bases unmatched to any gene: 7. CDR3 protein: CASSLALAGSSNEQFF. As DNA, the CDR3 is TGCGCCAGCAGCTTGGCGCTAGCGGGAAGTAGCAATGAGCAGTTCTTC.

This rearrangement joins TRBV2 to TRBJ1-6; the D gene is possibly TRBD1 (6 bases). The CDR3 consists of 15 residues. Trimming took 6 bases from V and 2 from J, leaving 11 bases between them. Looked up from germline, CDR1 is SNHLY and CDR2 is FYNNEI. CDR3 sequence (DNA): TGTGCCAGCAGGTCAACAGGGCCCTATAATTCACCCCTCCACTTT. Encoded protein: CASRSTGPYNSPLHF.

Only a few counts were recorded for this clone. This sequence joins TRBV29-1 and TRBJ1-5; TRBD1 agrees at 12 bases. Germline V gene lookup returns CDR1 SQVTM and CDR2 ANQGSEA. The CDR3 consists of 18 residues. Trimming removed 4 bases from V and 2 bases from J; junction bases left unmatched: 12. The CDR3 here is CSVAIRDRGPGGNQPQHF. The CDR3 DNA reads TGCAGCGTTGCAATCCGGGACAGGGGGCCAGGAGGCAATCAGCCCCAGCATTTT.

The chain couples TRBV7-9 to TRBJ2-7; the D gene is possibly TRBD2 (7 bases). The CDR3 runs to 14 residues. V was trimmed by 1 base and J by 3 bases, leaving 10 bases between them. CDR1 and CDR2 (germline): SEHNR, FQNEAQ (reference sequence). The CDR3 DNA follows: TGTGCCAGCAGCTTAGGGGGGGGCCTCTACGAGCAGTACTTC. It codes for CASSLGGGLYEQYF.

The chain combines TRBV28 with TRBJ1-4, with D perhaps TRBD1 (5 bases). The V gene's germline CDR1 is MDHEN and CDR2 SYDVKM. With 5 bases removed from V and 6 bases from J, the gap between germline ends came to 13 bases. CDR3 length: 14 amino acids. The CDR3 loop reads CASSGLGTDEKLFF. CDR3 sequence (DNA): TGTGCCAGCAGTGGGCTAGGGACTGATGAAAAACTGTTTTTT.

CDR3 region: CATSDLAGGSDPDTQYF. The CDR3 nucleotides read TGTGCCACCAGTGATTTAGCTGGCGGGAGTGACCCAGATACGCAGTATTTT. This sequence joins TRBV24-1 and TRBJ2-3; 7 bases are shared with TRBD2. The CDR3 spans 17 residues. Per the germline V gene, CDR1 is KGHDR and CDR2 is SFDVKD. The trim removed 1 base at V and 4 bases at J, leaving 10 bases unmatched.

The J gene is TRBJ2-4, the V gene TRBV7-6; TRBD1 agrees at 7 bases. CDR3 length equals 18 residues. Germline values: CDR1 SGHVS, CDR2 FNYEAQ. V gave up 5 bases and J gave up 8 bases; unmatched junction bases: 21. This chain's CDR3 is CASSPRGTAKGQNDIQYF. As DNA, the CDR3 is TGTGCCAGCAGCCCTAGGGGGACAGCCAAGGGCCAAAACGACATTCAGTACTTC.

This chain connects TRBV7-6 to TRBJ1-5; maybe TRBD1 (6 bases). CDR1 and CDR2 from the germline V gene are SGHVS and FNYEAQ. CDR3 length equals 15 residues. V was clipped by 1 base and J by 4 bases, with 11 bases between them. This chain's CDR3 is CASSLGQGQNQPQHF. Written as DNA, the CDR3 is TGTGCCAGCAGCTTAGGTCAGGGACAAAATCAGCCCCAGCATTTT.

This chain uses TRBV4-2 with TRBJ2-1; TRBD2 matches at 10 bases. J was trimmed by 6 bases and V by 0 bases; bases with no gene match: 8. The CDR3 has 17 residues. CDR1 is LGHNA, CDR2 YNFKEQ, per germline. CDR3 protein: CASSQERLVAGGNEQFF. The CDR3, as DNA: TGTGCCAGCAGCCAAGAAAGGTTAGTAGCGGGAGGCAATGAGCAGTTCTTC.

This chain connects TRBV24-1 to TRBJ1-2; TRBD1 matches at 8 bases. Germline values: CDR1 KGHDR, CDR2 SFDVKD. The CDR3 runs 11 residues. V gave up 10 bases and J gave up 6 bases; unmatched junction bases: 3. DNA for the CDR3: TGTGCCACGCAGGGGGCAAATGGCTACACCTTC. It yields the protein CATQGANGYTF.

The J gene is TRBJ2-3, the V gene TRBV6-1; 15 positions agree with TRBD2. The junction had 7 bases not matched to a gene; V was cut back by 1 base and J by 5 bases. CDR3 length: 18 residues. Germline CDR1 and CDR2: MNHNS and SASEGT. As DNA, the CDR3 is TGTGCCAGCAGTGAAGGGACTAGCGGGAGGGCAATAAGAGATACGCAGTATTTT. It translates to CASSEGTSGRAIRDTQYF.

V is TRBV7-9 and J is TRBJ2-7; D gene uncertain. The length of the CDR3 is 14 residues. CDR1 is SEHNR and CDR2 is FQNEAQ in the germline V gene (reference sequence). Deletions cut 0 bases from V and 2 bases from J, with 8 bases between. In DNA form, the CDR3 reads TGTGCCAGCAGCTTAGCCTACAGCCCCTACGAGCAGTACTTC. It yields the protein CASSLAYSPYEQYF. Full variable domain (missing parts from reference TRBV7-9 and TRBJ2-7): DTGVSQNPRHKITKRGQNVTFRCDPISEHNRLYWYRQTLGQGPEFLTYFQNEAQLEKSRLLSDRFSAERPKGSFSTLEIQRTEQGDSAMYLCASSLAYSPYEQYFGPGTRLTVT.

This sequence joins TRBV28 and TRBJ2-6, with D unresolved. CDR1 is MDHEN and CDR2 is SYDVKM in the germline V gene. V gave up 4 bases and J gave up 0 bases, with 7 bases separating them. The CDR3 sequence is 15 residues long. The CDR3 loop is CASSSKNSGANVLTF. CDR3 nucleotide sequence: TGTGCCAGCAGTTCAAAAAACTCTGGGGCCAACGTCCTGACTTTC.

CDR3 amino acids: CASSRGLAGAVTDTQYF. CDR3 DNA: TGTGCCAGCAGCCGGGGACTAGCGGGAGCTGTCACAGATACGCAGTATTTT. The V call is TRBV11-3, the J call TRBJ2-3, with 14 bases fitting TRBD2. Germline V gene lookup returns CDR1 SGHNT and CDR2 YENEEA. The CDR3 is 17 residues long. V gave up 5 bases and J gave up 2 bases; unmatched junction bases: 6.

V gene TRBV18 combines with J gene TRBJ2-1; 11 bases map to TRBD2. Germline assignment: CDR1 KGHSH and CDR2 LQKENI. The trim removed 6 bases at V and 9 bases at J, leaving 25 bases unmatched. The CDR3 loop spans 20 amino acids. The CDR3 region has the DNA TGTGCCAGCTCCTCGGAGACAGGGGGGCTGATACTAGCGGGAGAGGGTGAGCAGTTCTTC. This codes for CASSSETGGLILAGEGEQFF.

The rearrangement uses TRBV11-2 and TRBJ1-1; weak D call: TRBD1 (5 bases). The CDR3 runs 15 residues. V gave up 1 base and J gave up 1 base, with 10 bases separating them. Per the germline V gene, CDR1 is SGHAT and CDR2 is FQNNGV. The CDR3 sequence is CASSLVTAPNTEAFF. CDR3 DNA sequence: TGTGCCAGCAGCTTAGTGACAGCCCCGAACACTGAAGCTTTCTTT.

The CDR3 protein is CASSLLQGQGPHYGYTF. DNA of the CDR3: TGTGCCAGCAGTTTATTGCAGGGACAGGGGCCCCACTATGGCTACACCTTC. This chain connects TRBV28 to TRBJ1-2, with 10 bases that match TRBD1. The V gene end was trimmed by 1 base and the J gene end by 3 bases; junction bases not matched to a gene: 8. The V gene's germline CDR1 is MDHEN and CDR2 SYDVKM. The CDR3 covers 17 residues.

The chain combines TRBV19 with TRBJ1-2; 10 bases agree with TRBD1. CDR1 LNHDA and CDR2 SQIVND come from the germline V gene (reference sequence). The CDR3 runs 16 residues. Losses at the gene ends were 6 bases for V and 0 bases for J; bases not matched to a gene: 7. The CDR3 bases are TGTGCCAGTAGGGATGGACAGGGGGGACCTAACTATGGCTACACCTTC. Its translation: CASRDGQGGPNYGYTF.

CDR3 sequence: CASSLEGAQGEQFF. CDR3 DNA: TGCGCCAGCAGCTTGGAGGGGGCACAGGGGGAGCAGTTCTTC. The J gene is TRBJ2-1, the V gene TRBV5-1; 7 positions agree with TRBD1. The CDR3 has 14 residues. Looked up from germline, CDR1 is SGHRS and CDR2 is YFSETQ. V trimming: 0 bases; J trimming: 10 bases; junction bases outside the gene matches: 7.

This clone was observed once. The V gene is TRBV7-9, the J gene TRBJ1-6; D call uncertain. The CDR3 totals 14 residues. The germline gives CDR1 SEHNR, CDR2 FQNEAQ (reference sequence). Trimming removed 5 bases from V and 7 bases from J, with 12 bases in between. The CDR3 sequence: CASSQPGPNSPLHF. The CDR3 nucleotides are TGTGCCAGCAGCCAACCGGGTCCAAATTCACCCCTCCACTTT.

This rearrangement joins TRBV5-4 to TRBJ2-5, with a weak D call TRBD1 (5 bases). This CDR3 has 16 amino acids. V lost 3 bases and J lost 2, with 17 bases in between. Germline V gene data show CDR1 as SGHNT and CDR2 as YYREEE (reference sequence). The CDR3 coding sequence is TGTGCCAGCAGCTCGAGATCTCGACAGCCTCAAGAGACCCAGTACTTC. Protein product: CASSSRSRQPQETQYF.

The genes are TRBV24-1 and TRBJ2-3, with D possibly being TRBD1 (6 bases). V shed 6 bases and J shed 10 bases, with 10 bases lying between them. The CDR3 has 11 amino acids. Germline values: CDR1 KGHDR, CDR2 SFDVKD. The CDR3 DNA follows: TGTGCCACCAGTCAACAGGGTCCGCAGTATTTT. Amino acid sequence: CATSQQGPQYF.

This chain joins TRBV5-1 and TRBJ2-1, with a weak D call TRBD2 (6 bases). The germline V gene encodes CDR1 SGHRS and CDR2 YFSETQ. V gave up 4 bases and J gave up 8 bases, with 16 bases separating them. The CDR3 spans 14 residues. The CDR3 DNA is TGCGCCAGCAGCCCCGAGCGGGCTGACGATGAGCAGTTCTTC. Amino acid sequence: CASSPERADDEQFF. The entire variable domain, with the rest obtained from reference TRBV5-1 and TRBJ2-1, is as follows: KAGVTQTPRYLIKTRGQQVTLSCSPISGHRSVSWYQQTPGQGLQFLFEYFSETQRNKGNFPGRFSGRQFSNSRSEMNVSTLELGDSALYLCASSPERADDEQFFGPGTRLTVL.

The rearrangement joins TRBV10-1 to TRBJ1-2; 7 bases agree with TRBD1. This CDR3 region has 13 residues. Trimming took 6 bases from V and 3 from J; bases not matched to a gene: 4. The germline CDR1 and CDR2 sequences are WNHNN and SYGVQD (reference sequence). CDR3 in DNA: TGCGCCAGCAGCGGGGACAGCGACTATGGCTACACCTTC. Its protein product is CASSGDSDYGYTF.